The 18 T cell receptor beta chains below come from one sample, sequenced in a study of radiotherapy plus CTLA-4 blockade in lung cancer. The method was immunoSEQ multiplex PCR; TCRdb's version includes in-frame clones alone and lacks a portion of them. The repertoire holds just under 45,000 clones, with about 70% as singletons. The sample was peripheral blood, taken from a patient treated with radiotherapy plus ipilimumab. These receptors came from a human donor with non-small cell lung cancer who had a partial response to radiotherapy plus ipilimumab.

The J gene is TRBJ1-5, the V gene TRBV2, with D possibly being TRBD1 (5 bases). The V gene's germline CDR1 is SNHLY and CDR2 FYNNEI. Trimming shortened V by 2 bases and J by 7 bases, and 12 bases separated the two germline ends. This CDR3 comprises 14 residues. This chain's CDR3 is CASSEYPGWQPQHF. DNA for the CDR3: TGTGCCAGCAGTGAATACCCAGGGTGGCAGCCCCAGCATTTT.

The chain uses TRBV5-1 and TRBJ2-1; tentative D call: TRBD1 (5 bases). Per the germline V gene, CDR1 is SGHRS and CDR2 is YFSETQ. V gave up 0 bases and J gave up 4 bases, with 14 bases separating them. The CDR3 runs 16 residues. The CDR3 is CASSLARGSGYNEQFF. The CDR3 DNA follows: TGCGCCAGCAGCTTGGCTAGGGGATCGGGTTACAATGAGCAGTTCTTC.

The chain couples TRBV19 to TRBJ1-2, with 10 positions matching TRBD1. Trimming cost V 10 bases and J 3 bases; bases outside gene matches: 11. Germline CDR1 and CDR2: LNHDA and SQIVND (reference sequence). This CDR3 is built from 15 residues. CDR3 loop: CATTHKGQGDYGYTF. For the CDR3, the DNA is TGTGCCACTACTCACAAAGGACAGGGGGACTATGGCTACACCTTC.

The chain couples TRBV4-3 to TRBJ2-2, with D possibly being TRBD1 (6 bases). Trimming took 1 base from V and 1 from J, leaving 10 bases between them. This CDR3 is 16 amino acids long. Germline lookup yields CDR1 LGHNA and CDR2 YSLEER. The CDR3 DNA reads TGCGCCAGCAGCCAAGGCTCCAGGGGGAACACCGGGGAGCTGTTTTTT. It encodes CASSQGSRGNTGELFF.

The rearrangement joins TRBV5-4 to TRBJ2-1; tentatively, D is TRBD2 (5 bases). The V gene's germline CDR1 is SGHNT and CDR2 YYREEE (reference sequence). The CDR3 covers 15 residues. V lost 1 base and J 5 bases, leaving 13 bases between the germline ends. The CDR3 here is CASSLLAGAHNEQFF. The CDR3 DNA is TGTGCCAGCAGCTTGCTAGCCGGTGCCCACAATGAGCAGTTCTTC.

This clone was seen a handful of times. The chain recombines TRBV7-2 with TRBJ1-3; 8 bases map to TRBD1. This CDR3 is built from 19 residues. CDR1 SGHTA and CDR2 FQGNSA come from the germline V gene. V shed 5 bases and J 2 bases; nucleotides not matched to a gene: 17. CDR3 DNA sequence: TGTGCCAGCAGCCTTCTTGCCGACCGACAGGGGCGACCTGGAAACACCATATATTTT. Protein sequence: CASSLLADRQGRPGNTIYF.

The chain uses TRBV7-2 and TRBJ2-7, with D uncertain. The V end lost 1 base, the J end lost 2 bases, and 9 bases lay between the germline ends. CDR1 SGHTA and CDR2 FQGNSA come from the germline V gene. This CDR3 has 14 residues. The DNA for the CDR3 is TGTGCCAGCAGCTTAGGTGGCGGCCCCTACGAGCAGTACTTC. It encodes CASSLGGGPYEQYF. Complete variable domain (other parts from reference TRBV7-2 and TRBJ2-7): GAGVSQSPSNKVTEKGKDVELRCDPISGHTALYWYRQSLGQGLEFLIYFQGNSAPDKSGLPSDRFSAERTGGSVSTLTIQRTQQEDSAVYLCASSLGGGPYEQYFGPGTRLTVT.

V gene TRBV5-4 combines with J gene TRBJ1-6; 9 nucleotides match TRBD1. The germline V gene encodes CDR1 SGHNT and CDR2 YYREEE (reference sequence). Losses at the gene ends were 2 bases for V and 10 bases for J; bases not matched to a gene: 16. The CDR3 has 18 residues. CDR3 region: CASSFRTGVAGNGSPLHF. CDR3 sequence (DNA): TGTGCCAGCAGCTTTCGGACAGGGGTCGCCGGTAATGGATCACCCCTCCACTTT.

The chain couples TRBV4-1 to TRBJ1-5; D is undetermined. Trimming removed 1 base at V and 1 base at J, with 5 bases between. Germline CDR1 and CDR2: MGHRA and YSYEKL. CDR3 size: 14 residues. The CDR3 nucleotides are TGCGCCAGCAGCCAAGTCTTGAGCAATCAGCCCCAGCATTTT. It codes for CASSQVLSNQPQHF.

CDR3 protein: CASTKPGWTLSSYNEQFF. CDR3 bases: TGTGCCAGCACCAAACCGGGATGGACGCTATCCTCCTACAATGAGCAGTTCTTC. The gene calls are TRBV27 and TRBJ2-1; tentative D call: TRBD2 (5 bases). V lost 7 bases and J lost 0, with 22 bases in between. The CDR3 is 18 amino acids. Looked up from germline, CDR1 is MNHEY and CDR2 is SMNVEV (reference sequence).

The chain is built from TRBV9 and TRBJ1-3; D perhaps matches TRBD1 (5 bases). This CDR3 region has 15 residues. Trimming took off 4 bases at V and 5 bases at J, with 16 bases between the two ends. Germline CDR1 and CDR2: SGDLS and YYNGEE. For the CDR3, the DNA is TGTGCCAGCAGCCGGACAATGGGGATCCGAAACACCATATATTTT. Protein product: CASSRTMGIRNTIYF. Full variable domain (rest looked up from reference TRBV9 and TRBJ1-3): DSGVTQTPKHLITATGQRVTLRCSPRSGDLSVYWYQQSLDQGLQFLIQYYNGEERAKGNILERFSAQQFPDLHSELNLSSLELGDSALYFCASSRTMGIRNTIYFGEGSWLTVV.

This chain joins TRBV7-6 and TRBJ1-1, with 7 positions matching TRBD1. The CDR3 totals 15 residues. The junction had 10 bases not matched to a gene; V was cut back by 5 bases and J by 4 bases. From germline, CDR1 is SGHVS and CDR2 FNYEAQ. The CDR3 here is CASSPRTGTGTEAFF. CDR3 DNA sequence: TGTGCCAGCAGCCCCAGGACAGGAACGGGCACTGAAGCTTTCTTT. The complete variable domain, with remaining parts taken from reference TRBV7-6 and TRBJ1-1, reads GAGVSQSPRYKVTKRGQDVALRCDPISGHVSLYWYRQALGQGPEFLTYFNYEAQQDKSGLPNDRFSAERPEGSISTLTIQRTEQRDSAMYRCASSPRTGTGTEAFFGQGTRLTVV.

The chain is built from TRBV7-9 and TRBJ2-7; 7 nucleotides line up with TRBD1. Germline V lookup: CDR1 SEHNR, CDR2 FQNEAQ (reference sequence). This CDR3 is 13 amino acids long. Losses at the gene ends were 5 bases for V and 4 bases for J; bases not matched to a gene: 5. In nucleotides, the CDR3 is TGTGCCAGCAGCCCCAGGGGGTGGTACGAGCAGTACTTC. Protein sequence: CASSPRGWYEQYF.

DNA of the CDR3: TGTGCCAGCAGCCTCACCCCGGGGGGGAGCGGCTACACCTTC. Translating gives CASSLTPGGSGYTF. The V gene is TRBV2, the J gene TRBJ1-2; D perhaps matches TRBD1 (5 bases). The CDR3 totals 14 residues. Germline assignment: CDR1 SNHLY and CDR2 FYNNEI. Trimming left V 6 bases short and J 8 bases short, with 19 bases between.

The V call is TRBV6-1, the J call TRBJ1-1, with a weak D call TRBD1 (6 bases). Deletions cut 6 bases from V and 5 bases from J, with 19 bases between. The CDR3 extends over 15 amino acids. Per the germline V gene, CDR1 is MNHNS and CDR2 is SASEGT. CDR3 region: CASRGNKVQGTEAFF. The CDR3 bases are TGTGCCAGCAGGGGGAACAAAGTACAGGGTACTGAAGCTTTCTTT.

This chain connects TRBV18 to TRBJ2-1, with D possibly being TRBD2 (5 bases). The CDR3 covers 14 residues. V lost 6 bases to trimming and J lost 6 bases, with 15 bases between them. In germline, CDR1 is KGHSH, CDR2 LQKENI. The chain's CDR3 is CASSGLKAANEQFF. The CDR3 DNA is TGTGCCAGCTCCGGACTTAAGGCCGCCAATGAGCAGTTCTTC.

In its sample, this clone was seen a few times. The chain employs TRBV19 and TRBJ2-3; no reliable D call. The germline V gene encodes CDR1 LNHDA and CDR2 SQIVND (reference sequence). This CDR3 contains 13 residues. The V gene lost 6 bases and the J gene lost 0 bases, with 7 bases spanning the gap. The CDR3 loop is CASSVASTDTQYF. The CDR3 coding sequence is TGTGCCAGTAGCGTAGCCAGCACAGATACGCAGTATTTT.

The J gene is TRBJ1-3, the V gene TRBV21-1. TRBV21-1 is an annotated pseudogene. There are 16 residues in the CDR3. The CDR3 reads CASTLLGGGNGNTIYF. The CDR3 DNA follows: TGTGCCAGCACCCTTTTGGGCGGGGGAAATGGAAACACCATATATTTT.